One T cell receptor beta chain is described in this entry. The antigen is not known. TCRdb's copy holds only in-frame clones and misses some; the assay was immunoSEQ multiplex PCR. The repertoire has under 65,000 clones, 87% of them found once; the top ten carry approximately 0.33%. This sample stems from a study of OX40 agonist ivuxolimab in advanced cancers. Background on the study: Cohort: more than 75% men, mean age 60, aged roughly 23 to 79. Points from the study as a whole: Clonal expansion was seen in CD4+ and CD8+ blood T cells by week 6 at 0.1 to 3.0 mg/kg. Undetermined was the antigen specificity of the expanded peripheral T cells.

The germline V gene has CDR1 SGHTA and CDR2 FQGNSA. The CDR3 runs 12 residues. The V end was cut by 2 bases, the J end by 6 bases, with 7 bases between. This sequence was found in an adult with an advanced solid tumor such as melanoma, head and neck, liver or kidney cancer. This sample comprised CD4+ or CD8+ T cells sorted from blood, obtained in a trial of the OX40 agonist ivuxolimab. This chain uses TRBV7-2 with TRBJ1-1; possible D gene TRBD1, 5 bases. CDR3 in amino acids: CASSLQGAEAFF. CDR3 DNA sequence: TGTGCCAGCAGCTTACAGGGAGCTGAAGCTTTCTTT.